These 28 T cell receptor beta chains originate from one sample sequenced in a study of cytomegalovirus exposure and HLA in healthy donors. TCRdb keeps only in-frame clones here, not all; method: immunoSEQ multiplex PCR. The data hold about 130,000 clones, with 85% to 90% observed a single time. Sequencing was performed on PBMCs. The receptors stem from a man aged 25 to 40 in good health and CMV-seronegative.

The rearrangement uses TRBV5-6 and TRBJ2-5; 7 bases align to TRBD2. The CDR3 covers 16 residues. Germline values: CDR1 SGHDT, CDR2 YYEEEE. The V and J ends lost 4 bases and 4 bases, in that order; junction bases with no gene match: 13. Written as DNA, the CDR3 is TGTGCCAGCAGCCTCACACAAGGACTAGGAATAGAGACCCAGTACTTC. Its translation is CASSLTQGLGIETQYF.

The V gene is TRBV4-1, the J gene TRBJ1-2; TRBD1 matches at 8 bases. V lost 0 bases to trimming and J lost 4 bases; unmatched junction nucleotides: 4. The CDR3 totals 15 residues. The germline V gene encodes CDR1 MGHRA and CDR2 YSYEKL. The CDR3 region is CASSQETGGFYGYTF. CDR3 DNA sequence: TGCGCCAGCAGCCAAGAAACAGGGGGATTCTATGGCTACACCTTC.

The CDR3: CASASSGANVLTF. The CDR3 nucleotides read TGTGCCAGCGCCAGCTCTGGGGCCAACGTCCTGACTTTC. The chain joins TRBV2 to TRBJ2-6; D is undetermined. This CDR3 is built from 13 residues. Per germline, CDR1 SNHLY and CDR2 FYNNEI. Deletions cut 8 bases from V and 0 bases from J, with 5 bases between.

V is TRBV7-2 and J is TRBJ2-5, with TRBD2 as a possible D gene (7 bases). Germline V gives CDR1 SGHTA, CDR2 FQGNSA. CDR3 length: 14 amino acids. Trimming took 5 bases from V and 4 from J, leaving 14 bases between them. The CDR3 DNA is TGTGCCAGCAGCCTGGGGGGGGCGGGAGAGACCCAGTACTTC. This sequence encodes CASSLGGAGETQYF. Full variable domain (rest looked up from reference TRBV7-2 and TRBJ2-5): GAGVSQSPSNKVTEKGKDVELRCDPISGHTALYWYRQSLGQGLEFLIYFQGNSAPDKSGLPSDRFSAERTGGSVSTLTIQRTQQEDSAVYLCASSLGGAGETQYFGPGTRLLVL.

The rearrangement links TRBV5-1 to TRBJ1-4; 7 nucleotides align to TRBD1. Germline CDR1 and CDR2: SGHRS and YFSETQ. J gave up 5 bases and V 6 bases, and 10 bases lay outside the gene matches. CDR3 size: 15 residues. The chain's CDR3 is CASNPGDRGNEKLFF. CDR3 coding DNA: TGCGCCAGCAACCCGGGGGACAGAGGAAATGAAAAACTGTTTTTT. The full variable domain, completed using reference TRBV5-1 and TRBJ1-4, is KAGVTQTPRYLIKTRGQQVTLSCSPISGHRSVSWYQQTPGQGLQFLFEYFSETQRNKGNFPGRFSGRQFSNSRSEMNVSTLELGDSALYLCASNPGDRGNEKLFFGSGTQLSVL.

This chain uses TRBV6-5 with TRBJ2-7; the match to TRBD2 covers 10 bases. CDR3 size: 15 residues. The V gene end was trimmed by 5 bases and the J gene end by 2 bases; junction bases not matched to a gene: 6. Germline V gene sequence: CDR1 MNHEY, CDR2 SVGAGI. CDR3 loop: CASSTGTSVTYEQYF. The CDR3 DNA reads as TGTGCCAGCAGTACTGGGACTAGCGTGACCTACGAGCAGTACTTC.

Notes on this clone: One end of the junction varies from germline; a read error may be responsible. V and J are TRBV7-9 and TRBJ2-3, with 11 bases identical to TRBD1. Germline V lookup: CDR1 SEHNR, CDR2 FQNEAQ (reference sequence). This CDR3 region has 16 residues. CDR3 amino acids: CASSPRTGGFADAQYF. The CDR3 bases are TGTGCCAGCAGCCCTCGGACAGGGGGCTTCGCAGATGCGCAGTATTTT.

The gene calls are TRBV2 and TRBJ1-1; no clear D. V lost 4 bases and J lost 3, with 9 bases in between. The V gene's germline CDR1 is SNHLY and CDR2 FYNNEI. The CDR3 runs 13 residues. This chain's CDR3 is CASSGREYTEAFF. For the CDR3, the DNA is TGTGCCAGCAGTGGACGGGAATACACTGAAGCTTTCTTT.

The V gene is TRBV7-9, the J gene TRBJ2-1; a possible D gene is TRBD1 (5 bases). Deletions cut 3 bases from V and 2 bases from J, with 20 bases between. CDR3 length: 18 amino acids. Germline CDR1 reads SEHNR; CDR2 reads FQNEAQ (reference sequence). CDR3 DNA sequence: TGTGCCAGCAGCTTCCAAGGGGTGGCTATCCCGGCCTACAATGAGCAGTTCTTC. It encodes CASSFQGVAIPAYNEQFF.

The chain carries TRBV5-1 and TRBJ1-1; D perhaps matches TRBD1 (6 bases). CDR1 SGHRS and CDR2 YFSETQ come from the germline V gene. The CDR3 consists of 14 residues. Trimming took 0 bases from V and 5 from J, leaving 11 bases between them. The CDR3 protein is CASSLVQGWTEAFF. As DNA, the CDR3 is TGCGCCAGCAGCTTGGTACAGGGATGGACTGAAGCTTTCTTT.

The chain recombines TRBV5-1 with TRBJ2-2; 7 bases align to TRBD1. The CDR3 extends over 15 amino acids. V shed 5 bases, J shed 0 bases, and the junction held 4 bases outside the gene matches. CDR1 SGHRS and CDR2 YFSETQ come from the germline V gene. The CDR3, as DNA: TGCGCCAGCAGGCCCGGGACAGCGAACACCGGGGAGCTGTTTTTT. It encodes CASRPGTANTGELFF.

The rearrangement links TRBV5-1 to TRBJ1-1; TRBD1 matches at 9 bases. After removal of 4 bases from V and 5 bases from J, the junction contained 6 bases not matched to a gene. Germline V lookup: CDR1 SGHRS, CDR2 YFSETQ. The CDR3 has 14 residues. The DNA of the CDR3 is TGCGCCAGCAGCGCGGGACAGGGTAGGACTGAAGCTTTCTTT. Protein: CASSAGQGRTEAFF.

The chain uses TRBV4-1 and TRBJ2-1, with 8 bases matching TRBD2. The V segment lost 1 base and the J segment 4 bases; nucleotides outside the gene matches: 18. CDR1 is MGHRA, CDR2 YSYEKL, per germline. The CDR3 is made up of 20 amino acids. CDR3 loop: CASSQGSSGAVTPPYNEQFF. In DNA, the CDR3 is TGCGCCAGCAGCCAAGGGAGTAGCGGGGCCGTTACCCCGCCTTACAATGAGCAGTTCTTC.

V gene TRBV5-1 combines with J gene TRBJ1-2; D uncertain. V dropped 2 bases and J dropped 7 bases, with 9 bases sitting between them. Germline V gene sequence: CDR1 SGHRS, CDR2 YFSETQ. This CDR3 region has 12 residues. CDR3 nucleotides: TGCGCCAGCAGCTTCTCAGGTGTTGGCTACACCTTC. Encoded protein: CASSFSGVGYTF.

This rearrangement joins TRBV7-3 to TRBJ2-2; 8 bases agree with TRBD1. Losses at the gene ends were 3 bases for V and 4 bases for J; bases not matched to a gene: 4. CDR3 size: 15 residues. Germline V gives CDR1 SGHTA, CDR2 FQGTGA. CDR3 coding DNA: TGTGCCAGCAGCTTGACAGGGGCCACCACCGGGGAGCTGTTTTTT. This sequence encodes CASSLTGATTGELFF.

The count of this clone is one. The V call is TRBV7-6, the J call TRBJ2-1, with D maybe TRBD1 (6 bases). There are 16 residues in the CDR3. Germline loops: CDR1 SGHVS, CDR2 FNYEAQ. The germline V and J ends were trimmed by 5 bases and 3 bases, with 17 bases remaining between them. CDR3 nucleotides: TGTGCCAGCAGCCACATCGGGACAAACATCTACAATGAGCAGTTCTTC. It is translated as CASSHIGTNIYNEQFF.

V is TRBV19 and J is TRBJ1-1; D is ambiguous. Trimming removed 3 bases at V and 6 bases at J, with 11 bases between. The CDR3 runs to 13 residues. Germline V gene sequence: CDR1 LNHDA, CDR2 SQIVND (reference sequence). CDR3 loop: CASSIQRFSEAFF. CDR3 bases: TGTGCCAGTAGTATTCAGAGGTTCTCTGAAGCTTTCTTT.

The chain joins TRBV19 to TRBJ1-2; TRBD1 is a possible D gene (5 bases). Trimming pared 5 bases from V and 0 bases from J, leaving 10 bases between. This CDR3 spans 14 amino acids. Germline lookup yields CDR1 LNHDA and CDR2 SQIVND (reference sequence). CDR3 nucleotide sequence: TGTGCCAGTAGTTTGGACATTTCTAACTATGGCTACACCTTC. Translating it yields CASSLDISNYGYTF.

This clone was seen a single time. The chain combines TRBV7-2 with TRBJ2-7; D might be TRBD1 (5 bases). CDR3 length: 16 residues. The germline gives CDR1 SGHTA, CDR2 FQGNSA. With 0 bases removed from V and 0 bases from J, the gap between germline ends came to 12 bases. This CDR3 reads CASSLAGAKLSYEQYF. CDR3 DNA sequence: TGTGCCAGCAGCTTAGCTGGGGCCAAACTCTCCTACGAGCAGTACTTC.

The rearrangement joins TRBV28 to TRBJ2-6; TRBD1 might be the D (5 bases). The CDR3 runs 15 residues. V lost 4 bases, J lost 1 base, and 8 bases lay in between. The germline V gene has CDR1 MDHEN and CDR2 SYDVKM. The CDR3 sequence: CASSSPGSGANVLTF. The CDR3 DNA is TGTGCCAGCAGTTCTCCAGGGTCTGGGGCCAACGTCCTGACTTTC.

The genes are TRBV29-1 and TRBJ2-1, with TRBD1 as a possible D gene (5 bases). Trimming took off 3 bases at V and 4 bases at J, with 13 bases between the two ends. Germline CDR1 reads SQVTM; CDR2 reads ANQGSEA. The CDR3 is made up of 14 amino acids. This CDR3 is CSVELVREYNEQFF. The CDR3 DNA reads TGCAGCGTTGAGTTAGTCAGGGAATACAATGAGCAGTTCTTC.

The rearrangement uses TRBV28 and TRBJ1-4, with TRBD1 identical over 7 bases. The CDR3 runs 14 residues. Germline-derived CDR1 and CDR2 are MDHEN and SYDVKM. With 3 bases clipped from V and 5 bases from J, the junction kept 3 bases outside the gene matches. The CDR3 DNA reads as TGTGCCAGCAGTTTGACAGGGTCAAATGAAAAACTGTTTTTT. It yields the protein CASSLTGSNEKLFF.

This chain uses TRBV25-1 with TRBJ2-3; TRBD2 matches at 11 bases. Losses at the gene ends were 1 base for V and 3 bases for J; bases not matched to a gene: 3. The CDR3 length is 16 residues. Germline CDR1 reads MGHDK; CDR2 reads SYGVNS. CDR3 residues: CASSELAGGWTDTQYF. CDR3 in DNA: TGTGCCAGCAGTGAATTAGCGGGGGGGTGGACAGATACGCAGTATTTT.

The V call is TRBV11-2, the J call TRBJ2-3, with D perhaps matching TRBD1 (6 bases). Trimming removed 1 base from V and 2 bases from J, with 10 bases in between. CDR3 length: 15 residues. Germline V gives CDR1 SGHAT, CDR2 FQNNGV. The CDR3 here is CASSLVGQSTDTQYF. The CDR3 nucleotides are TGTGCCAGCAGCTTAGTAGGACAGTCCACAGATACGCAGTATTTT.

This clone was detected only a few times. J is TRBJ1-5 and V is TRBV5-6; the match to TRBD1 covers 8 bases. J was trimmed by 1 base and V by 3 bases; bases with no gene match: 0. Germline CDR1 is SGHDT and CDR2 is YYEEEE. The CDR3 extends over 14 amino acids. The CDR3 loop reads CASSWTGSNQPQHF. CDR3 coding DNA: TGTGCCAGCAGCTGGACAGGGAGCAATCAGCCCCAGCATTTT.

The chain couples TRBV4-1 to TRBJ1-6; perhaps TRBD1 as D (6 bases). Germline CDR1 MGHRA, CDR2 YSYEKL. V dropped 0 bases and J dropped 8 bases, with 20 bases sitting between them. The CDR3 extends over 18 amino acids. The CDR3 here is CASSQEGLNQGRDSPLHF. CDR3 coding DNA: TGCGCCAGCAGCCAAGAAGGTCTTAATCAGGGGCGCGATTCACCCCTCCACTTT.

This clone was detected once. V is TRBV6-5 and J is TRBJ1-1; D is unresolved. The germline V and J ends were trimmed by 5 bases and 1 base, with 11 bases remaining between them. The CDR3 consists of 14 residues. Germline V gives CDR1 MNHEY, CDR2 SVGAGI. CDR3 loop: CASSHASRNTEAFF. CDR3 DNA sequence: TGTGCCAGCAGTCACGCTTCCAGGAACACTGAAGCTTTCTTT.

The chain is built from TRBV27 and TRBJ1-1; D is undetermined. This CDR3 comprises 14 residues. The germline V gene has CDR1 MNHEY and CDR2 SMNVEV (reference sequence). Deletions cut 3 bases from V and 6 bases from J, with 14 bases between. The CDR3 sequence: CASSFLFEGSEAFF. DNA for the CDR3: TGTGCCAGCAGTTTCCTTTTTGAGGGTTCTGAAGCTTTCTTT.